A selection of T cell receptor beta chains follows, all from one sample in a study of T cells in localized non-small cell lung cancer. The protocol was immunoSEQ multiplex PCR, while the TCRdb copy is restricted to in-frame clones and leaves out a portion. Of about 82,000 clones in the sample, around three quarters were seen once. Here the sequenced sample was PBMCs, taken before any cancer treatment. Receptors were obtained from a man aged 40 to 75 with stage II squamous cell lung carcinoma. Each CDR3 is given with its conserved first and last residue. D genes are given only for firm matches. The listing skips clone size in some rows; elsewhere it reads once, few, many or a size class.

clone_size	v_call	j_call	d_call	cdr3_nt	cdr3_aa
.	TRBV19	TRBJ2-7	.	TGTGCCAGTAGGGGAGGACAGAGGAGCTCCTACGAGCAGTACTTC	CASRGGQRSSYEQYF
.	TRBV7-6	TRBJ2-7	.	TGTGCCAGCACCCCTGCTCTCGGGTCCTACGAGCAGTACTTC	CASTPALGSYEQYF
.	TRBV19	TRBJ2-7	TRBD1	TGTGCCAGTAAGGGGACAGGGGATAGCGAGCAGTACTTC	CASKGTGDSEQYF
.	TRBV5-8	TRBJ1-4	.	TGTGCCAGCAGCTTGATTGCGGCGGTCTCTAATGAAAAACTGTTTTTT	CASSLIAAVSNEKLFF
few	TRBV18	TRBJ2-1	.	TGTGCCAGCTCACCGAGCTCCTACAATGAGCAGTTCTTC	CASSPSSYNEQFF
.	TRBV18	TRBJ1-1	.	TGTGCCAGCTCACCATCTAGGGGGACCACTGAAGCTTTCTTT	CASSPSRGTTEAFF
.	TRBV29-1	TRBJ2-6	.	TGCAGCGTTGTGCGACAAACTGATGGGGCCAACGTCCTGACTTTC	CSVVRQTDGANVLTF
.	TRBV4-1	TRBJ1-6	.	TGCGCCAGCAGCCAAGTGGTGAGCTCACCCCTCCACTTT	CASSQVVSSPLHF
.	TRBV19	TRBJ1-3	.	TGTGCCAGTGGGAAGGAAGCGGGGGGGCGAAACACCATATATTTT	CASGKEAGGRNTIYF
.	TRBV5-4	TRBJ2-2	.	TGTGCCAGCAGCTTGAAAGGCACCGGGGAGCTGTTTTTT	CASSLKGTGELFF
.	TRBV19	TRBJ1-1	TRBD1	TGTGCCAGTAGTCAGGGGGGGCAAATCACTGAAGCTTTCTTT	CASSQGGQITEAFF
.	TRBV10-3	TRBJ2-1	TRBD2	TGTGCCATCAGCACGACCGGGACTAGCGTCGTTGGCTCCTACAATGAGCAGTTCTTC	CAISTTGTSVVGSYNEQFF
.	TRBV19	TRBJ2-5	TRBD1	TGTGCCAGTAGTTTCCGGACAGGAGAGACCAAAGAGACCCAGTACTTC	CASSFRTGETKETQYF
.	TRBV7-2	TRBJ2-7	TRBD2	TGTGCCAGCAGCTACCAGCCCACTAGCGGGGGGTTGGGGCGGTACTTC	CASSYQPTSGGLGRYF
few	TRBV4-3	TRBJ2-7	.	TGCGCCAGCAGCCAAGGGTCAGGATTCGCCTCCTACGAGCAGTACTTC	CASSQGSGFASYEQYF
few	TRBV4-2	TRBJ2-7	.	TGTGCCAGCAGCCAAAGCGGCTACGAGCAGTACTTC	CASSQSGYEQYF
once	TRBV7-3	TRBJ2-6	.	TGTGCCAGCAGCTTACAAGGCAGCTCTGGGGCCAACGTCCTGACTTTC	CASSLQGSSGANVLTF
.	TRBV5-1	TRBJ2-1	.	TGCGCCAGCAGCTTCGGGGTCCCCGCAGAGGATGAGCAGTTCTTC	CASSFGVPAEDEQFF
.	TRBV18	TRBJ2-7	TRBD1	TGTGCCAGCTCACCGGGACAGGGGGCGTACGAGCAGTACTTC	CASSPGQGAYEQYF
.	TRBV13	TRBJ1-4	TRBD1	TGTGCCACCCGGACAGGGAATGAAAAACTGTTTTTT	CATRTGNEKLFF
.	TRBV7-9	TRBJ1-5	.	TGTGCCAGCAGCTTAACCCCACATGGAGGGGCCTTTAATCAGCCCCAGCATTTT	CASSLTPHGGAFNQPQHF
once	TRBV6-5	TRBJ1-5	.	TGTGCCAGCAGCAATCAGGGTTCACAGCCCCAGCATTTT	CASSNQGSQPQHF
.	TRBV7-3	TRBJ2-3	.	TGTGCCAGCAGCTCGGGGTCTATCTCTAGCACAGATACGCAGTATTTT	CASSSGSISSTDTQYF
.	TRBV25-1	TRBJ1-2	.	TGTGCCAGCAGGGACCCCTCCGTAGGAGGCTACACCTTC	CASRDPSVGGYTF
many	TRBV4-1	TRBJ2-7	.	TGCGCCAGCAGCCAAGATCTTGGCAGCGCCAGCTACGAGCAGTACTTC	CASSQDLGSASYEQYF
many	TRBV5-4	TRBJ1-4	.	TGTGCCAGCAGCTTTGGGGTTTTGGACGAAAAACTGTTTTTT	CASSFGVLDEKLFF